This TCR beta chain was identified in a study of blood T cells in healthy people across ages. Study observations and caveats: Roughly linear age-related decline in beta diversity appeared, significant by age about 40.

About this clonotype itself: Its antigen remains unknown.

The use of a sample-barcoded 5' primer and a J-beta primer mix characterized a second PCR of about 6 to 11 cycles. TCRdb re-derived calls from the 5' RACE reads in MiXCR, one entry per CDR3 protein. This table holds some 890,000 distinct CDR3 sequences, around 29% found once. The CDR3 extends over 18 amino acids. The germline CDR1 and CDR2 sequences are MNHEY and SVGAGI. V lost 0 bases, J lost 2 bases, and 12 bases stayed unmatched. These data also featured in a second study, about T cells of mothers and their children. That source adds: Over 8 million reads per mother and around 3 million per child were obtained.

The sequence was obtained from a middle-aged woman in good health. The chain links TRBV6-5 to TRBJ2-7, with TRBD1 identical over 8 bases. Sample: blood. The CDR3 protein is CASSYSFSGRGQAYEQYF. DNA of the CDR3: TGTGCCAGCAGTTACTCATTTTCCGGCAGGGGGCAAGCCTACGAGCAGTACTTC.